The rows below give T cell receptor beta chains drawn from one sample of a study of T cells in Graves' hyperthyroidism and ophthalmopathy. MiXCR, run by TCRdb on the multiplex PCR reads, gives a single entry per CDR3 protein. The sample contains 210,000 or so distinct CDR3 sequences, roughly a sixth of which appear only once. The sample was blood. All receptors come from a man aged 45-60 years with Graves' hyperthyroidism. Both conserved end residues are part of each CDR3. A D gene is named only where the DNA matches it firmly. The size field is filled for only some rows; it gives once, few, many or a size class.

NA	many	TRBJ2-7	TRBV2	CASSEATWQYF	TGTGCCAGCAGTGAGGCGACTTGGCAGTACTTC
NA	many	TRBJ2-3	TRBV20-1	CSARNAGRASTDTQYF	TGCAGTGCTAGAAACGCCGGACGGGCTAGCACAGATACGCAGTATTTT
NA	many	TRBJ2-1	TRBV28	CASSLTPGTTVRNNEQFF	TGTGCCAGCAGTCTAACCCCGGGGACAACCGTTAGAAACAATGAGCAGTTCTTC
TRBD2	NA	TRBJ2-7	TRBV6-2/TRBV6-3	CASSYGGSRNEQYF	TGTGCCAGCAGTTACGGCGGGAGCAGGAACGAGCAGTACTTC
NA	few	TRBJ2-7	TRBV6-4	CASSDLDRPYEQYF	TGTGCCAGCAGTGACTTAGACAGGCCCTACGAGCAGTACTTC
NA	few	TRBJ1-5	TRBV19	CATQGRGSRLSNQPQHF	TGTGCCACCCAAGGGAGGGGATCTAGGCTCAGCAATCAGCCCCAGCATTTT
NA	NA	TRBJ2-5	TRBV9	CASSERSGLAGETQYF	TGCGCCAGCAGCGAGAGAAGCGGCTTGGCTGGGGAGACCCAGTACTTC
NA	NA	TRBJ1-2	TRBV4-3	CASSQRGRGSAGYTF	TGCGCCAGCAGCCAACGGGGCAGGGGATCCGCTGGCTACACCTTC
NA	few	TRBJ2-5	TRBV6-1	CASHSSSDQETQYF	TGTGCCAGCCACTCCAGTAGCGACCAAGAGACCCAGTACTTC
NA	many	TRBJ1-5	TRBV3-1	CASSQGVSGQPQHF	TGTGCCAGCAGCCAAGGGGTATCAGGTCAGCCCCAGCATTTT
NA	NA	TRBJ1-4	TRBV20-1	CSARDLLLTSEKLFF	TGCAGTGCTAGAGATTTACTCTTAACTAGTGAAAAACTGTTTTTT
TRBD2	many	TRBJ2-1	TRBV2	CASRTRLADNEQFF	TGTGCCAGCAGGACGAGACTAGCGGACAATGAGCAGTTCTTC
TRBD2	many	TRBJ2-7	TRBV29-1	CSVPGTSGSSYEQYF	TGCAGCGTTCCCGGGACTAGCGGGAGCTCCTACGAGCAGTACTTC
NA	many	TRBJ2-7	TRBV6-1	CASNLLLGHNSYEQYF	TGTGCCAGCAACCTCCTTTTGGGACACAACTCCTACGAGCAGTACTTC
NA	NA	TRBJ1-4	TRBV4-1	CASSQGQVDEKLFF	TGCGCCAGCAGCCAAGGGCAGGTGGATGAAAAACTGTTTTTT
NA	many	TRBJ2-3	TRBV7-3	CASAPGSRTDTQYF	TGTGCCAGCGCCCCCGGTTCGCGCACAGATACGCAGTATTTT
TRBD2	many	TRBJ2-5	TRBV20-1	CSAAILGRTETQYF	TGCAGTGCTGCTATCCTCGGGAGGACAGAGACCCAGTACTTC
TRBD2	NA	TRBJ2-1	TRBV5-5	CASSSPGLGVEQFF	TGTGCCAGCAGCTCACCGGGACTAGGAGTTGAGCAGTTCTTC
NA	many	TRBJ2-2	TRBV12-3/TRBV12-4	CASSFINTGELFF	TGTGCCAGCAGTTTCATAAACACCGGGGAGCTGTTTTTT
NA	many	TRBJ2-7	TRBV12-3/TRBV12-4	CASSPGVYEQYF	TGTGCCAGCAGTCCAGGGGTTTACGAGCAGTACTTC
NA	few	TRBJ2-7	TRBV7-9	CASSRPLGEQYF	TGTGCCAGCAGCCGACCCCTTGGCGAGCAGTACTTC
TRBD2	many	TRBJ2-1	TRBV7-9	CASSLLAGVGVDEQFF	TGTGCCAGCAGCTTACTAGCGGGAGTGGGTGTGGATGAGCAGTTCTTC
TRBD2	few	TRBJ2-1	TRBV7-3	CASSTRPLGLGIEQFF	TGTGCCAGCAGCACACGCCCCTTGGGACTAGGCATTGAGCAGTTCTTC
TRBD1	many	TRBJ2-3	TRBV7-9	CASSTGQLPPDTQYF	TGTGCCAGCAGCACGGGACAGCTGCCCCCAGATACGCAGTATTTT
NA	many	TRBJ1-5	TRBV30	CAWSVLGGVGNQPQHF	TGTGCCTGGAGTGTACTGGGGGGTGTGGGCAATCAGCCCCAGCATTTT
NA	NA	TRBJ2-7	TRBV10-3	CAISPDYLSYEQYF	TGTGCCATCAGCCCTGACTATCTTTCCTACGAGCAGTACTTC
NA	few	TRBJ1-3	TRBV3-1	CASSQGGGNTIYF	TGTGCCAGCAGCCAAGGAGGTGGAAACACCATATATTTT
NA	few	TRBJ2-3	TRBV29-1	CSVFSASSTDTQYF	TGCAGCGTTTTCTCAGCGTCTAGCACAGATACGCAGTATTTT
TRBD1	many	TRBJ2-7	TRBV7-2	CASSSGQATGAYEQYF	TGTGCCAGCAGCTCGGGACAGGCAACTGGGGCATACGAGCAGTACTTC
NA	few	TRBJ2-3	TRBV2	CASSERRQSTDTQYF	TGTGCCAGCAGTGAAAGGCGCCAAAGCACAGATACGCAGTATTTT
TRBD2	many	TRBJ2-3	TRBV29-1	CSALLAGGTDTQYF	TGCAGCGCGCTACTAGCGGGGGGCACAGATACGCAGTATTTT
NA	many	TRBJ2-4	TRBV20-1	CSASGDTLAKNIQYF	TGCAGTGCTAGTGGGGATACCTTAGCCAAAAACATTCAGTACTTC
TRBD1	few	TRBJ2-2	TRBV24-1	CATSDTPGGPGELFF	TGTGCCACCAGTGATACCCCAGGGGGCCCCGGGGAGCTGTTTTTT
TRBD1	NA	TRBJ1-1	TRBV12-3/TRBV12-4	CASRYRGEAFF	TGTGCCAGCAGATACAGGGGGGAGGCTTTCTTT
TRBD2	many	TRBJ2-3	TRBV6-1	CASSYGTTTDTQYF	TGTGCCAGCAGTTATGGGACTACAACAGATACGCAGTATTTT
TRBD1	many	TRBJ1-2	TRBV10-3	CAIRGGQTHVYGYTF	TGTGCCATCAGGGGGGGACAGACCCACGTCTATGGCTACACCTTC
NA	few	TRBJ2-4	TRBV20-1	CSASQPRSAKNIQYF	TGCAGTGCTAGTCAGCCTCGCTCAGCCAAAAACATTCAGTACTTC